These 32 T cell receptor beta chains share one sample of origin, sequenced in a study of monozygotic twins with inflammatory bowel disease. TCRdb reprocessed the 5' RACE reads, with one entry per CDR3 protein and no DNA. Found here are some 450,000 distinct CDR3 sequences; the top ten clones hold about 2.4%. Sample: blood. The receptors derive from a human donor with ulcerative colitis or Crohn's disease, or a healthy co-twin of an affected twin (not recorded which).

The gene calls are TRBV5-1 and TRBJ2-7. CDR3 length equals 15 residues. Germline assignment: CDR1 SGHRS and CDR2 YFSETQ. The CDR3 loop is CASSLVVGQIYEQYF.

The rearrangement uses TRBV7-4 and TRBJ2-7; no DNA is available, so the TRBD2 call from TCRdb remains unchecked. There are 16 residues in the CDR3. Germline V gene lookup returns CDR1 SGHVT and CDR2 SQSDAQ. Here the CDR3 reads CASSLRRAGISYEQYF. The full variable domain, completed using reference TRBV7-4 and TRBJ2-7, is GAGVSQSPRYKVAKRGRDVALRCDSISGHVTLYWYRQTLGQGSEVLTYSQSDAQRDKSGRPSGRFSAERPERSVSTLKIQRTEQGDSAVYLCASSLRRAGISYEQYFGPGTRLTVT.

The CDR3: CSAPTLADEQYF. The chain is built from TRBV20-1 and TRBJ2-7; with no DNA, the TCRdb D assignment of TRBD2 cannot be verified. The germline V gene encodes CDR1 DFQATT and CDR2 SNEGSKA (reference sequence). CDR3 length: 12 residues.

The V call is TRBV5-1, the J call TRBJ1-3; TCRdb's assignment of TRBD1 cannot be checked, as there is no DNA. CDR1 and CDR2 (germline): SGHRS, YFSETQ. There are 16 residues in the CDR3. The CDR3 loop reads CASSQWDAGLGNTIYF. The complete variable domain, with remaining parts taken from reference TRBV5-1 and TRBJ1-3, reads KAGVTQTPRYLIKTRGQQVTLSCSPISGHRSVSWYQQTPGQGLQFLFEYFSETQRNKGNFPGRFSGRQFSNSRSEMNVSTLELGDSALYLCASSQWDAGLGNTIYFGEGSWLTVV.

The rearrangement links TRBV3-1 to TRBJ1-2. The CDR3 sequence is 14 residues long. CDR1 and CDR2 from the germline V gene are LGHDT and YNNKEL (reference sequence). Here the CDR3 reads CASSQTAGNYGYTF.

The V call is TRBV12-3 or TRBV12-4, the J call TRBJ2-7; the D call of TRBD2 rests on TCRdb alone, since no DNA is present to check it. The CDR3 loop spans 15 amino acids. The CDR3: CASTARETGRYEQYF.

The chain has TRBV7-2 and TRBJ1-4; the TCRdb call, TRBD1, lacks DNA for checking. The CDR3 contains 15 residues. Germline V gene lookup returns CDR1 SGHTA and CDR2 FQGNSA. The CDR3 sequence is CASSSYRGPTEKLFF. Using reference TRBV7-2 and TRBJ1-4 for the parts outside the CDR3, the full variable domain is GAGVSQSPSNKVTEKGKDVELRCDPISGHTALYWYRQSLGQGLEFLIYFQGNSAPDKSGLPSDRFSAERTGGSVSTLTIQRTQQEDSAVYLCASSSYRGPTEKLFFGSGTQLSVL.

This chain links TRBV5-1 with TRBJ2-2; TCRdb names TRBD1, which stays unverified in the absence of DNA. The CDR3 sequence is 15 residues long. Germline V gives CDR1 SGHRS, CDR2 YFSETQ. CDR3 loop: CASSTGQFRNGELFF.

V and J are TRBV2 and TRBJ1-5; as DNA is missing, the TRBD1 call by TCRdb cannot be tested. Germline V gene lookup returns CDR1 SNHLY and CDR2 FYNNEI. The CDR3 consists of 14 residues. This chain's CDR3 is CASSGGRSNQPQHF.

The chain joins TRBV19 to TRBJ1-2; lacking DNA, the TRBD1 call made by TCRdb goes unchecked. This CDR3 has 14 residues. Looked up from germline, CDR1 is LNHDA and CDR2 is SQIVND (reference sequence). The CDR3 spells CASSPRDGYYGYTF.

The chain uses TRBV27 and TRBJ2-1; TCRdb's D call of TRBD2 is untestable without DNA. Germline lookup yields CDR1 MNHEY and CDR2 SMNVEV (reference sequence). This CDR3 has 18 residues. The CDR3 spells CASSLTSPRKNSYNEQFF.

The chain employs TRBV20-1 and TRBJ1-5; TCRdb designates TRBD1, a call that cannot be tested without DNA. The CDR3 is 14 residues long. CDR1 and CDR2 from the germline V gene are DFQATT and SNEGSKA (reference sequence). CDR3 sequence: CSAQGPYSNQPQHF.

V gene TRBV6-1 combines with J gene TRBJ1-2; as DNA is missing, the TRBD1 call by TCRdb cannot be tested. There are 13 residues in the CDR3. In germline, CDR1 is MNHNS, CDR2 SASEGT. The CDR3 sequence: CASSAGTGGGYTF.

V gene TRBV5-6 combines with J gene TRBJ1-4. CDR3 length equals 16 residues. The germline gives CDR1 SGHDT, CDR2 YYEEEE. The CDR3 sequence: CASSFTDTAGAEKLFF. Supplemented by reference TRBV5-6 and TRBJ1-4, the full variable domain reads DAGVTQSPTHLIKTRGQQVTLRCSPKSGHDTVSWYQQALGQGPQFIFQYYEEEERQRGNFPDRFSGHQFPNYSSELNVNALLLGDSALYLCASSFTDTAGAEKLFFGSGTQLSVL.

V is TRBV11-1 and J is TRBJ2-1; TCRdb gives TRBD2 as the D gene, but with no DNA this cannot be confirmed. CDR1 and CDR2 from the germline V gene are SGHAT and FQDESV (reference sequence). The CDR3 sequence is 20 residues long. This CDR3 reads CASKPPGPSGARSSYNEQFF.

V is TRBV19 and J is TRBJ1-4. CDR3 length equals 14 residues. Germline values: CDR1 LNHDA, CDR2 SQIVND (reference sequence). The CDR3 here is CASSKIPTNEKLFF. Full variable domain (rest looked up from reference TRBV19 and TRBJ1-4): DGGITQSPKYLFRKEGQNVTLSCEQNLNHDAMYWYRQDPGQGLRLIYYSQIVNDFQKGDIAEGYSVSREKKESFPLTVTSAQKNPTAFYLCASSKIPTNEKLFFGSGTQLSVL.

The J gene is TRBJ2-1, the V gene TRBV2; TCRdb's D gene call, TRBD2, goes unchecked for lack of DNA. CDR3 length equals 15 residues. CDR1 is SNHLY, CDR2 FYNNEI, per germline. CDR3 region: CASGGESGSYNEQFF.

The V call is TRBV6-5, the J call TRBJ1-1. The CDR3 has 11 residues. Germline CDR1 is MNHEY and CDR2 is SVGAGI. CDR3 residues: CASSSVTEAFF.

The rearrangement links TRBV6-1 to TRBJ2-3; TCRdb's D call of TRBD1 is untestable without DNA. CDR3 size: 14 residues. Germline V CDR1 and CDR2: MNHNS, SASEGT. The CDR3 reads CASFRQGLTDTQYF.

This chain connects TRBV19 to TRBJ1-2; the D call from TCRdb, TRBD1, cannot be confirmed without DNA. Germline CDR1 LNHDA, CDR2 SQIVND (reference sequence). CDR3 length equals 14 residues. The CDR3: CASSTLTGDYGYTF.

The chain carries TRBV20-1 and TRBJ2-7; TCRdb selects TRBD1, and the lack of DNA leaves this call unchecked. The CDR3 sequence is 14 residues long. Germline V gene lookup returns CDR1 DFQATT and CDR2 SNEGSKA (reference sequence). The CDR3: CSATGTSSAYEQYF.

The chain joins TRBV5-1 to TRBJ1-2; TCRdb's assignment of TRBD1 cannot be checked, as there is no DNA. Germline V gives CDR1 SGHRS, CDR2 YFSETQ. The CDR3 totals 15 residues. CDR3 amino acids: CASSSEGQATYGYTF.

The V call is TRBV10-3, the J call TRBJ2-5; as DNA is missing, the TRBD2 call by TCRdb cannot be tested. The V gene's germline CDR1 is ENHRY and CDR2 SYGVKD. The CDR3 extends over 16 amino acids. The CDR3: CAISESGTSGPETQYF.

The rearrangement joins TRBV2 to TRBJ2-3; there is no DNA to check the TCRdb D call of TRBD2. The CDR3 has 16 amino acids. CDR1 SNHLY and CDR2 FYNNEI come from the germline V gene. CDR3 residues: CASSDPTSGEADTQYF.

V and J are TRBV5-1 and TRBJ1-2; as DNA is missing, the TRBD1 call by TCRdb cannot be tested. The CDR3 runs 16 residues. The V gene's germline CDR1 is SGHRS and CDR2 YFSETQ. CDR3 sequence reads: CASSRDRERGLDGYTF.

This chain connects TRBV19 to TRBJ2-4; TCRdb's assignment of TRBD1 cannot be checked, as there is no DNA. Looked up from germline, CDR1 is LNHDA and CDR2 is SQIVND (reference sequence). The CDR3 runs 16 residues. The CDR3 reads CASRPARDRAENIQYF.

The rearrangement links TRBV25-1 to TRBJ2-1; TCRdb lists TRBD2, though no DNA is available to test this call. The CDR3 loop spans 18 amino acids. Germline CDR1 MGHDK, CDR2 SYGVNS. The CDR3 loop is CASSASHLAGPNLWEQFF.

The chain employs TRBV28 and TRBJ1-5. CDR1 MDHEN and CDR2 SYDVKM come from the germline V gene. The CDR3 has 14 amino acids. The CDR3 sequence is CASSLMDLNQPQHF. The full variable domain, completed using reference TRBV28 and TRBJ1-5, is DVKVTQSSRYLVKRTGEKVFLECVQDMDHENMFWYRQDPGLGLRLIYFSYDVKMKEKGDIPEGYSVSREKKERFSLILESASTNQTSMYLCASSLMDLNQPQHFGDGTRLSIL.

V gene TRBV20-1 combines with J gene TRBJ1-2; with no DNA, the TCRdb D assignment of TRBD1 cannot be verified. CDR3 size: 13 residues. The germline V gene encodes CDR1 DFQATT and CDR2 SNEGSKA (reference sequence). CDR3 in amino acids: CSASSTGKSGYTF.

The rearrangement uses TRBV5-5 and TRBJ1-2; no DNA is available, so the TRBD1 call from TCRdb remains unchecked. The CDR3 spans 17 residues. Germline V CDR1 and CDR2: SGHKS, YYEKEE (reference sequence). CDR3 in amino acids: CASSLEAGTGGRYGYTF.

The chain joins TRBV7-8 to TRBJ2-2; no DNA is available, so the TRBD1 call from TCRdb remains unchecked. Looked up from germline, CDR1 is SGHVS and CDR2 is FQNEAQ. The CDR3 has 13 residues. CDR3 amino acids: CASSLGGQGGLFF.

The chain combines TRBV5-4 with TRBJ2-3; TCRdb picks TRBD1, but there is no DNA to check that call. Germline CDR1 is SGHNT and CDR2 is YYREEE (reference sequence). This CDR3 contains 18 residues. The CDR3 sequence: CASSLGRGSPKLVDTQYF.